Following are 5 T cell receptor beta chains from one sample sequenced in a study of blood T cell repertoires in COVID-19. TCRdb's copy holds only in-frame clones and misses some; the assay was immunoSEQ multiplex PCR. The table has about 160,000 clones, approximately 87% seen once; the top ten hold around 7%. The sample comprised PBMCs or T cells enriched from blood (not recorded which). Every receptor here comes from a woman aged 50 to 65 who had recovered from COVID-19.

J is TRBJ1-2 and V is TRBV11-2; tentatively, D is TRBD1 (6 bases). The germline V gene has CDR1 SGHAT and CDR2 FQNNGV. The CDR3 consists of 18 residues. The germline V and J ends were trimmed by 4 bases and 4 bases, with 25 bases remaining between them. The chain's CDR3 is CASSSLRRETGRGYGYTF. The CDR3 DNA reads TGTGCCAGCAGCTCCCTCCGGAGAGAGACAGGACGAGGCTATGGCTACACCTTC.

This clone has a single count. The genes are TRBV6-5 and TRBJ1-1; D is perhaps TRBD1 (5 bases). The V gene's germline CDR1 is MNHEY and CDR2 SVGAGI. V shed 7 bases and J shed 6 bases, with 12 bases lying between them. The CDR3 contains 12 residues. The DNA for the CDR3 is TGTGCCAGCACTTCCGACAGAGCTGAAGCTTTCTTT. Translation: CASTSDRAEAFF.

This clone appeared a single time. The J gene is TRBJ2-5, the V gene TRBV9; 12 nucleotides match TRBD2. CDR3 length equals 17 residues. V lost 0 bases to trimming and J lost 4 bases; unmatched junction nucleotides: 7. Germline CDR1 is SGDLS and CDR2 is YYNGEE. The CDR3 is CASSVDPSGGVGETQYF. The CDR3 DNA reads TGTGCCAGCAGCGTAGACCCTAGCGGGGGGGTCGGAGAGACCCAGTACTTC.

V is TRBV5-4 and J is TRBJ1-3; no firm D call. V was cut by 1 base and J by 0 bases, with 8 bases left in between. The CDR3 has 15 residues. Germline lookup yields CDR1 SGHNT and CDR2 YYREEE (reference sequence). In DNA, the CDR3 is TGTGCCAGCAGCTTGAGTGCAGACTCTGGAAACACCATATATTTT. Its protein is CASSLSADSGNTIYF.

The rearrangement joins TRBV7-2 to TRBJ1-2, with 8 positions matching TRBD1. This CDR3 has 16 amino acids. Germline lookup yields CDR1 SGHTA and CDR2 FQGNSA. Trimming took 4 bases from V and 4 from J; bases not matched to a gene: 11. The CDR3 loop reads CASSSGDRFSPYGYTF. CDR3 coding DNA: TGTGCCAGCAGCTCTGGGGACAGGTTCTCCCCCTATGGCTACACCTTC. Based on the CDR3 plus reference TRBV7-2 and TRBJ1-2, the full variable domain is GAGVSQSPSNKVTEKGKDVELRCDPISGHTALYWYRQSLGQGLEFLIYFQGNSAPDKSGLPSDRFSAERTGGSVSTLTIQRTQQEDSAVYLCASSSGDRFSPYGYTFGSGTRLTVV.